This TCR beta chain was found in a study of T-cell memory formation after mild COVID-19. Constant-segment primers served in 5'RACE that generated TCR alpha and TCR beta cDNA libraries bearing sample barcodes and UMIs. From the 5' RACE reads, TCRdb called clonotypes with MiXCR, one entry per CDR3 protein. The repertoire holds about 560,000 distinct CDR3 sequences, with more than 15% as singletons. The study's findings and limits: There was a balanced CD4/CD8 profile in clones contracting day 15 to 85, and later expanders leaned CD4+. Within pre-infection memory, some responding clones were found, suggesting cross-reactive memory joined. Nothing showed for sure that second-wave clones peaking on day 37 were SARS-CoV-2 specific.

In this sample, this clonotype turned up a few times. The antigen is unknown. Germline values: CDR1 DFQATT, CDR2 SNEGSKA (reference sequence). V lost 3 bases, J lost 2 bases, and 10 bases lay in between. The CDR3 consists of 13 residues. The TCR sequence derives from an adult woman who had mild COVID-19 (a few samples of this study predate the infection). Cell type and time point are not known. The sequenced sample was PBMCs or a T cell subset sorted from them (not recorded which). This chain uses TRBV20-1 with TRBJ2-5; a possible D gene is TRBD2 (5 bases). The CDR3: CSASSGEQETQYF. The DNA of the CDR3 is TGCAGTGCTAGTTCCGGGGAACAAGAGACCCAGTACTTC.